Listed below are T cell receptor beta chains from one sample, sequenced in a study of blood T cell repertoires in COVID-19. Assay: immunoSEQ multiplex PCR; the TCRdb copy retains only in-frame clones and omits some. The table has under 250,000 clones, around 83% seen once. The sequenced sample was peripheral blood. Source of these receptors: a man between 45 and 60 years old with active or convalescent COVID-19. Each CDR3 is given with its conserved first and last residue. The D gene is left open where the match is weak. Some rows mark clone size as missing; the rest say once, few, many or name a class of expanded clone.

V gene,D gene,clone size,J gene,CDR3 DNA,CDR3 protein
TRBV28,NA,once,TRBJ1-1,TGTGCCAGCAGCACAGGGAGCACTGAAGCTTTCTTT,CASSTGSTEAFF
TRBV6-5,NA,NA,TRBJ2-7,TGTGCCAGCAACCTAGACAGGCTCCACGAGCAGTACTTC,CASNLDRLHEQYF
TRBV6-2/TRBV6-3,TRBD1,NA,TRBJ1-1,TGTGCCAGCAGTTACGCGGGGGGACAGCTGAACACTGAAGCTTTCTTT,CASSYAGGQLNTEAFF
TRBV4-1,TRBD1,NA,TRBJ1-4,TGCGCCAGCAGCGAACTCCGGGACAGAAGAAAGACACTGTTTTTT,CASSELRDRRKTLFF
TRBV2,NA,NA,TRBJ1-1,TGTGCCAGCAGGATTGGGGGGGGTGAAGCTTTCTTT,CASRIGGGEAFF
TRBV5-1,TRBD2,NA,TRBJ2-3,TGCGCCAGCAGCTTCCGCGGGGGGCGGGATACGCAGTATTTT,CASSFRGGRDTQYF
TRBV11-2,NA,NA,TRBJ1-1,TGTGCCAGCAGCCCCAGGGGTTCTGAAGCTTTCTTT,CASSPRGSEAFF
TRBV10-3,TRBD2,NA,TRBJ2-7,TGTGCCATCAGTGAGGCTAGCGGGGGACCCGCGGACGAGCAGTACTTC,CAISEASGGPADEQYF
TRBV2,NA,NA,TRBJ2-7,TGTGCCAGCAGGGGGACTGGATACGGTCCCTACGAGCAGTACTTC,CASRGTGYGPYEQYF
TRBV11-2,NA,NA,TRBJ1-1,TGTGCCAGCAGCTTAGCACAGCCGAACACTGAAGCTTTCTTT,CASSLAQPNTEAFF
TRBV6-2/TRBV6-3,NA,NA,TRBJ2-3,TGTGCCAGCAGTCCCGGGTCCCCCCCAGATACGCAGTATTTT,CASSPGSPPDTQYF
TRBV9,NA,NA,TRBJ2-2,TGTGCCAGCAGCCCGCGACAGCCATTGAACACCGGGGAGCTGTTTTTT,CASSPRQPLNTGELFF
TRBV7-8,NA,NA,TRBJ2-7,TGTGCCAGCAGCCTGGGGGCAGGAAGGTTATACGAGCAGTACTTC,CASSLGAGRLYEQYF
TRBV5-1,TRBD2,NA,TRBJ2-7,TGCGCCAGCAGCTTCCCTAGCGGGAATAGAGAAGAGCAGTACTTC,CASSFPSGNREEQYF
TRBV7-2,NA,NA,TRBJ2-3,TGTGCCAGCACCCGGGGATCAGATACGCAGTATTTT,CASTRGSDTQYF
TRBV5-5,TRBD1,once,TRBJ1-2,TGTGCCAGCAGCCTAGACAGGGGGCTAGGTGGCTACACCTTC,CASSLDRGLGGYTF
TRBV3-1/TRBV3-2,TRBD1,NA,TRBJ2-7,TGTGCCAGCAGCCAGGTCCCGGGACAGGGTCAGTACTTC,CASSQVPGQGQYF
TRBV30,NA,NA,TRBJ1-5,TGTGCCTGGAGTGGGCTAGGTCAGCGAAACAATCAGCCCCAGCATTTT,CAWSGLGQRNNQPQHF
TRBV28,TRBD2,NA,TRBJ2-7,TGTGCCAGCAGTATAAGTTCTAGCGGCTCATCCTACGAGCAGTACTTC,CASSISSSGSSYEQYF
TRBV6-2/TRBV6-3,NA,NA,TRBJ1-1,TGTGCCAGCAGTTACTCAATGGCAGGGATGAACACTGAAGCTTTCTTT,CASSYSMAGMNTEAFF
TRBV5-5,NA,NA,TRBJ2-5,TGTGCCAGCAGCTTGGAACAGGGAAGGACGGAGACCCAGTACTTC,CASSLEQGRTETQYF
TRBV28,NA,NA,TRBJ1-1,TGTGCCAGCAGGAGGGTCATAGGGAACACTGAAGCTTTCTTT,CASRRVIGNTEAFF